This TCR beta chain is drawn from a study of OX40 agonist ivuxolimab in advanced cancers. As for the study more broadly: The costimulatory receptor OX40 (CD134) was targeted by ivuxolimab, a fully human IgG2 agonistic monoclonal antibody. Intravenous ivuxolimab was administered to patients every 2 weeks at six dose levels: 0.01, 0.1, 0.3, 1.5, 3 and 10 mg/kg. Of the approximately 50 patients in dose escalation, about 20 had hepatocellular carcinoma, approximately 15 had melanoma, 9 had renal cell carcinoma and 9 had head and neck cancer. The dose-escalation cohort was roughly 87% male with a mean age of about 65 years, ranging from roughly 20 to 85. Prior anti-PD-1, anti-PD-L1 or anti-CTLA-4 therapy was permitted, and checkpoint inhibitors had been received by 30% to 40% of dose-escalation patients. Partial responses occurred in three dose-escalation patients: two with cutaneous melanoma and one with hepatocellular carcinoma. The point of sequencing TCRbeta in the periphery was to test whether ivuxolimab changed TCR sequence diversity and drove clonal T-cell expansion. The paper covers the monotherapy dose-escalation part of the phase I ivuxolimab trial, which included N of about 51 patients. Broad study findings and their caveats: Which antigens the clonally expanded peripheral T cells were specific for was not determined. At doses of 0.1 to 3.0 mg/kg, clonal expansion of both CD4+ and CD8+ blood T cells was observed from baseline to week 6. Low levels of normalized T-cell clonal expansion were also seen in some patients who did not respond. In partial responders in the 0.1-3.0 mg/kg groups, normalized peripheral clonal expansion was found to be among the lowest, especially among CD8+ T cells. After ivuxolimab, expanded clones were on average more numerous among CD8+ T cells than among CD4+ T cells.

Via the germline V gene, CDR1 is MGHRA and CDR2 YSYEKL. For this chain, trimming is 0 bases at the V end and 0 bases at the J end, and the number of junction bases without a gene match is 8. Counted from cysteine to phenylalanine, this CDR3 has 19 amino acids. The DNA shown is the 57-base CDR3, in frame from base 1. To sequence the TCRbeta CDR3 region, genomic DNA was isolated from the sorted cells. TCRbeta CDR3 regions were sequenced using the immunoSEQ Assay. TCRdb took over this immuneACCESS table, retaining in-frame rearrangements with V and J assigned. Such tables are incomplete; in checked studies, under half of the missing clones stem from an unresolved V gene, and the remainder is unexplained. The sample table holds about 95,000 clones, of which roughly 84% were seen once. Jointly, the top ten make up 3.8% of the sample. Patients with a history of autoimmune disease or receiving systemic immunosuppression were excluded from the trial. Peripheral blood for TCR sequencing was collected from all dose cohorts at baseline, on cycle 4 day 1, and on cycle 7 day 1. The samples were taken from a phase I, first-in-human, multicenter, open-label dose-escalation trial of ivuxolimab. The trial enrolled adults with locally advanced or metastatic head and neck squamous cell, hepatocellular, melanoma or renal cell carcinoma. Before TCR sequencing, CD4+ T cells and CD8+ T cells were sorted from peripheral blood as separate populations.

A remark on this clone: The antigen it binds to is not known. No much larger clone is present one base from it, and per-base qualities are unavailable.

The sample in question was CD4+ or CD8+ T cells sorted from blood, obtained in a trial of the OX40 agonist ivuxolimab. The sequence was collected from an adult with an advanced solid tumor such as melanoma, head and neck, liver or kidney cancer. This receptor chain uses TRBV4-1 and TRBJ2-1, and TRBD2 matches 10 of the central bases. The nucleotide sequence is given as TGCGCCAGCAGCCAAGATAGAGGAGCGGGAGGGGCCTCCTACAATGAGCAGTTCTTC. Its translation is CASSQDRGAGGASYNEQFF.